This record covers a single T cell receptor beta chain. Here immunoSEQ multiplex PCR was the method, and the copy in TCRdb shows in-frame clones only, minus some. The sample carries under 15,000 clones, approximately 84% recorded once. The CDR3 contains 11 residues. From germline, CDR1 is DFQATT and CDR2 SNEGSKA (reference sequence). V dropped 7 bases and J dropped 4 bases, with 10 bases sitting between them. The data are from a study of OX40 agonist ivuxolimab in advanced cancers. About the study: It was ivuxolimab, an agonistic anti-OX40 (CD134) antibody, that patients were treated with.

Sequencing used CD4+ or CD8+ T cells sorted from blood, obtained in a trial of the OX40 agonist ivuxolimab. The source of this sequence is an adult with an advanced solid tumor such as melanoma, head and neck, liver or kidney cancer. The chain combines TRBV20-1 with TRBJ2-5, with no clear D. In DNA, the CDR3 is TGCAGTGTTCCAACCGCAGAGACCCAGTACTTC. It is translated as CSVPTAETQYF.